This T cell receptor (beta chain) was recovered during a study of blood T cell repertoires in COVID-19. Profiling relied on immunoSEQ multiplex PCR, and the TCRdb table lists in-frame clones only, not all of them. The sample carries about 95,000 clones, roughly 76% recorded once. V gave up 3 bases and J gave up 1 base, with 9 bases separating them. Per germline, CDR1 LGHDT and CDR2 YNNKEL (reference sequence). The CDR3 extends over 14 amino acids. V and J are TRBV3-1 (or the pseudogene TRBV3-2) and TRBJ1-1, with D possibly matching TRBD1 (6 bases). This receptor was obtained from an older man with COVID-19, enrolled during active disease. Sequencing was performed on peripheral blood. CDR3 amino acids: CASSQGAENTEAFF. The CDR3 coding sequence is TGTGCCAGCAGCCAGGGGGCGGAGAACACTGAAGCTTTCTTT.